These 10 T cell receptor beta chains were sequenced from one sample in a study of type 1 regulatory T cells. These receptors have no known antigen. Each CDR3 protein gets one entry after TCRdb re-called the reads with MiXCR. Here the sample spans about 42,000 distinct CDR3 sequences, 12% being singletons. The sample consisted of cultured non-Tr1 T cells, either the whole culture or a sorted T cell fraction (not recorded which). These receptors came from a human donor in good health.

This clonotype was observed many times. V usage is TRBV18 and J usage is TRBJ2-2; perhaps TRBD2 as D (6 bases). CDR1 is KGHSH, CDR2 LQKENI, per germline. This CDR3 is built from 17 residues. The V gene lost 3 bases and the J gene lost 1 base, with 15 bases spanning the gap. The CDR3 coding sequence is TGTGCCAGCTCACCGACCGGGAGTGTTTGGAACACCGGGGAGCTGTTTTTT. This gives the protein CASSPTGSVWNTGELFF.

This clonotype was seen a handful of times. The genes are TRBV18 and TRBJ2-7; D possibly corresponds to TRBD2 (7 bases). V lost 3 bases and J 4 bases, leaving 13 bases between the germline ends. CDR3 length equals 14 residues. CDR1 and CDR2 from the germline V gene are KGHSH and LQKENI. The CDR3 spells CASSPSRGGYEQYF. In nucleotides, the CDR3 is TGTGCCAGCTCACCTTCAAGGGGGGGTTACGAGCAGTACTTC.

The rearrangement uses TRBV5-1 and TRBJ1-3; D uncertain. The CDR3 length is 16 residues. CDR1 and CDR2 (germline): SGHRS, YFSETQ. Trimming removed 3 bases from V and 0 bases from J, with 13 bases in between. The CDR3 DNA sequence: TGCGCCAGCAGCTCCGACGGAAGCCTCTCTGGAAACACCATATATTTT. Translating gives CASSSDGSLSGNTIYF.

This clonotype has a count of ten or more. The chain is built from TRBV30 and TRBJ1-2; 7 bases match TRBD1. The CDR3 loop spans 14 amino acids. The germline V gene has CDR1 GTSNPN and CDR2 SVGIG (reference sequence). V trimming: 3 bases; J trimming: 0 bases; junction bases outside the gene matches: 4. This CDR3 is CAWSRTGTNYGYTF. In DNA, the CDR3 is TGTGCCTGGAGCCGGACAGGTACTAACTATGGCTACACCTTC.

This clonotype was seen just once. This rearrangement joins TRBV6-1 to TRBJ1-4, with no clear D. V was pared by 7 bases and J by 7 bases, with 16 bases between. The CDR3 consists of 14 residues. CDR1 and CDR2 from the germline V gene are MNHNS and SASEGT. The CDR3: CASTSGSRGEKLFF. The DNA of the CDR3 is TGTGCCAGCACAAGTGGGTCTCGCGGTGAAAAACTGTTTTTT.

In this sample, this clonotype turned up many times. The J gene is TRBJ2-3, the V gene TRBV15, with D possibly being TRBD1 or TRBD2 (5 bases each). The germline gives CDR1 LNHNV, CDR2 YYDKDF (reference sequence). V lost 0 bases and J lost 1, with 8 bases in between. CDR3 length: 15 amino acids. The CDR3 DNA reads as TGTGCCACCAGCAGAGATGGGGGTCGCACAGATACGCAGTATTTT. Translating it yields CATSRDGGRTDTQYF.

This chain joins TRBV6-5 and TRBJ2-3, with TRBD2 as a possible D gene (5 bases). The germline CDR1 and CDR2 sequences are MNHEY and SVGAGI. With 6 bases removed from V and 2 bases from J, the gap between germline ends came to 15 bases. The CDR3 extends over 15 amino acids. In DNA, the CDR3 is TGTGCCAGCAGCCCCTCACGCGGGTCCACAGATACGCAGTATTTT. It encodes CASSPSRGSTDTQYF.

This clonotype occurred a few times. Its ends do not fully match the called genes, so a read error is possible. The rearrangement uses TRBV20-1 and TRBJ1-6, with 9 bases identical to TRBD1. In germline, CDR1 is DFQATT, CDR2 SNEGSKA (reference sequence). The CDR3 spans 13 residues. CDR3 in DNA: TGCAGTGCTAGGACAGGGGGTCCTTCACCTCTCCACTTT. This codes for CSARTGGPSPLHF.

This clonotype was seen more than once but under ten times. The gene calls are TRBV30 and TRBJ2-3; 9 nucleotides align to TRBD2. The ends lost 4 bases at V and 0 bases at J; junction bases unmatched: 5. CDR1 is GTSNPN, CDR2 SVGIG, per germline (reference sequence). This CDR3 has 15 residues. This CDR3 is CAWNPGLASTDTQYF. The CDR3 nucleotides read TGTGCCTGGAACCCGGGACTAGCTAGCACAGATACGCAGTATTTT.

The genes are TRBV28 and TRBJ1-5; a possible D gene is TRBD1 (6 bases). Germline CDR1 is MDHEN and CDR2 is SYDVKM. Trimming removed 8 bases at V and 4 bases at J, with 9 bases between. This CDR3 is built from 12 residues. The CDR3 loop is CASGQRNQPQHF. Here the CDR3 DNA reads TGTGCCAGCGGACAGAGGAATCAGCCCCAGCATTTT.